The 15 T cell receptor beta chains in this list originate from one sample, sequenced in a study of STAT5B mutations in CD4+ large granular lymphocyte leukemia. TCRdb's copy holds only in-frame clones and misses some; the assay was immunoSEQ multiplex PCR. The data show around 28,000 clones, with 65% to 80% seen just once and less than 1.3% held by the top ten. Sequences were obtained from CD4+ T cells from blood buffy coats. The receptors were gathered from a human donor in good health.

The J gene is TRBJ2-1, the V gene TRBV9; D unclear. CDR1 and CDR2 (germline): SGDLS, YYNGEE. The V and J ends lost 0 bases and 2 bases respectively, with 6 bases between them. The CDR3 spans 14 residues. CDR3 in amino acids: CASSVDVTYNEQFF. In nucleotides, the CDR3 is TGTGCCAGCAGCGTAGACGTAACCTACAATGAGCAGTTCTTC.

This clone appeared once. The rearrangement uses TRBV7-6 and TRBJ1-5; D is perhaps TRBD1 (6 bases). This CDR3 region has 14 residues. V gave up 3 bases and J gave up 3 bases, with 9 bases separating them. Germline V gives CDR1 SGHVS, CDR2 FNYEAQ. CDR3: CASSFGGDNQPQHF. The CDR3 nucleotides are TGTGCCAGCAGCTTTGGGGGCGACAATCAGCCCCAGCATTTT.

The V gene is TRBV10-1, the J gene TRBJ1-1, with a possible D match to TRBD1 (6 bases). Per germline, CDR1 WNHNN and CDR2 SYGVQD (reference sequence). Trimming left V 1 base short and J 1 base short, with 16 bases between. The CDR3 length is 17 residues. DNA for the CDR3: TGCGCCAGCAGTGAGTGGTGGACAGAGGTGGCGAACACTGAAGCTTTCTTT. This codes for CASSEWWTEVANTEAFF.

Here the CDR3 DNA reads TGTGCCAGCAGCCAAGGCAGGGCGAACACTGAAGCTTTCTTT. Encoded protein: CASSQGRANTEAFF. This chain links TRBV4-2 with TRBJ1-1, with D maybe TRBD1 (5 bases). The germline V gene has CDR1 LGHNA and CDR2 YNFKEQ. This CDR3 has 14 residues. Between the trimmed V and J ends, which lost 1 base and 1 base, there was a span of 7 bases.

This clone was recorded a few times. V is TRBV6-1 and J is TRBJ1-6; tentatively, D is TRBD1 (5 bases). Germline CDR1 MNHNS, CDR2 SASEGT. The CDR3 totals 12 residues. The V end lost 8 bases, the J end lost 10 bases, and 12 bases lay between the germline ends. The CDR3 protein is CASWDSGSPLHF. DNA for the CDR3: TGTGCCAGCTGGGACTCAGGGTCACCCCTCCACTTT.

The chain carries TRBV6-5 and TRBJ2-6; D not certain. The germline V and J ends were trimmed by 5 bases and 0 bases, with 8 bases remaining between them. The CDR3 has 15 amino acids. CDR1 and CDR2 from the germline V gene are MNHEY and SVGAGI. CDR3 sequence reads: CASSPTFSGANVLTF. CDR3 sequence (DNA): TGTGCCAGCAGTCCCACGTTCTCTGGGGCCAACGTCCTGACTTTC.

This clone occurred a few times. The V gene is TRBV7-6, the J gene TRBJ2-2; D is perhaps TRBD2 (6 bases). This CDR3 comprises 16 residues. V was clipped by 1 base and J by 1 base, with 10 bases between them. CDR1 is SGHVS and CDR2 is FNYEAQ in the germline V gene. The CDR3 bases are TGTGCCAGCAGCTTAGGACTAGTGGGGAACACCGGGGAGCTGTTTTTT. It is translated as CASSLGLVGNTGELFF.

The chain is built from TRBV28 and TRBJ2-6; no reliable D call. The CDR3 runs 16 residues. Trimming took 3 bases from V and 0 from J, leaving 9 bases between them. CDR1 is MDHEN, CDR2 SYDVKM, per germline. The CDR3 protein is CASSFPVPSGANVLTF. As DNA, the CDR3 is TGTGCCAGCAGTTTTCCCGTACCCTCTGGGGCCAACGTCCTGACTTTC.

V and J are TRBV6-1 and TRBJ1-1; possibly TRBD1 for D (5 bases). This CDR3 region has 12 residues. V was shortened by 10 bases and J by 6 bases, with 15 bases between the two germline ends. Germline values: CDR1 MNHNS, CDR2 SASEGT. The CDR3 is CATRGVIAEAFF. DNA of the CDR3: TGTGCCACCCGGGGGGTAATCGCTGAAGCTTTCTTT.

CDR3 protein: CASSPHAGTFKGNTEAFF. The CDR3 DNA reads as TGTGCCAGCAGCCCGCACGCCGGGACATTCAAGGGGAACACTGAAGCTTTCTTT. The chain uses TRBV9 and TRBJ1-1; tentatively, D is TRBD1 (6 bases). The CDR3 covers 18 residues. CDR1 is SGDLS and CDR2 is YYNGEE in the germline V gene. V lost 4 bases and J lost 1, with 23 bases in between.

To note about this clone: This specimen includes other DNA sequences encoding the same CDR3. The chain has TRBV28 and TRBJ1-2; tentative D call: TRBD1 (6 bases). Looked up from germline, CDR1 is MDHEN and CDR2 is SYDVKM. There are 13 residues in the CDR3. V shed 5 bases and J shed 2 bases, with 9 bases lying between them. CDR3 amino acids: CASSPTGNYGYTF. The CDR3 nucleotides are TGTGCCAGCAGTCCTACAGGGAACTATGGCTACACCTTC.

This clone has just a few counts. The chain links TRBV23-1 to TRBJ2-2; weak D call: TRBD1 (6 bases). TRBV23-1 is an ORF; its function is uncertain. Between the trimmed V and J ends, which lost 6 bases and 7 bases, there was a span of 21 bases. There are 16 residues in the CDR3. CDR3 DNA sequence: TGCGCCAGCAGCCCGAGGAGACAGGAAGGTGGCGGGGAGCTGTTTTTT. It translates to CASSPRRQEGGGELFF.

J is TRBJ1-4 and V is TRBV7-8; possibly TRBD1 for D (5 bases). Between the trimmed V and J ends, which lost 2 bases and 7 bases, there was a span of 17 bases. The germline V gene encodes CDR1 SGHVS and CDR2 FQNEAQ. CDR3 length: 16 residues. The CDR3 DNA follows: TGTGCCAGCAGCTTACCAGGAAGGGGAGTTGGTGAAAAACTGTTTTTT. Translated: CASSLPGRGVGEKLFF.

The J gene is TRBJ2-3, the V gene TRBV7-2, with D perhaps TRBD2 (6 bases). Per the germline V gene, CDR1 is SGHTA and CDR2 is FQGNSA. Deletions cut 1 base from V and 0 bases from J, with 11 bases between. The CDR3 totals 16 residues. The CDR3 here is CASSLDWGTSTDTQYF. CDR3 in DNA: TGTGCCAGCAGCTTAGATTGGGGGACTAGCACAGATACGCAGTATTTT.

This clone was seen only once. The rearrangement uses TRBV28 and TRBJ1-5, with 9 bases identical to TRBD1. Germline loops: CDR1 MDHEN, CDR2 SYDVKM. With V trimmed by 6 bases and J by 4 bases, 10 bases remained unmatched. This CDR3 has 16 amino acids. CDR3 in amino acids: CASSPRGTGINQPQHF. CDR3 nucleotides: TGTGCCAGCAGCCCCCGAGGGACAGGGATAAATCAGCCCCAGCATTTT.